This TCR beta chain comes out of a study of T cell clones after liver transplantation. Across the whole study: Post-transplant blood was tracked for graft-donor-reactive T cell clones identified in a pre-transplant mixed lymphocyte reaction. Subjects received no induction therapy and standard immunosuppression until randomization at 12-24 months post-transplant.

Clones were sequenced by immunoSEQ multiplex PCR, and TCRdb holds only the in-frame ones, with some missing. Among approximately 68,000 clones, 75% to 90% were seen once, and the ten largest hold around 0.66%. Study conclusions and caveats: A significant post-transplant drop in circulating graft-donor-reactive CD4 TCRbeta sequences occurred in most of the 8 subjects.

Germline V gene lookup returns CDR1 SNHLY and CDR2 FYNNEI. V was shortened by 8 bases and J by 4 bases, with 12 bases between the two germline ends. The CDR3 sequence is 12 residues long. Sorting of unstimulated PBMCs yielded separate CD3+CD4+ and CD3+CD8+ fractions. Regarding this clone: The antigen is unknown.

Sample: CD4+ T cells from blood, taken before liver transplant. The rearrangement links TRBV2 to TRBJ2-7, with a possible D match to TRBD1 (6 bases). The receptor was derived from a human donor who received a liver transplant. This CDR3 is CASGRTVYEQYF. Written as DNA, the CDR3 is TGTGCCAGCGGAAGGACAGTTTACGAGCAGTACTTC.